The present T cell receptor (beta chain) was sequenced within a study of radiation and T cells in renal cell carcinoma. Background on the study: Nephrectomy followed 15 Gy stereotactic body radiation by 4 weeks.

This clone was detected once. Its matching antigen is unknown. The repertoire was sequenced with immunoSEQ multiplex PCR; TCRdb's copy has only in-frame clones and lacks some. The data hold just under 80,000 clones, with approximately 83% observed a single time. Study findings and constraints: Top tumor clonotypes rose in blood 2 weeks post-radiation, then contracted.

This CDR3 has 14 residues. Per germline, CDR1 SGHTA and CDR2 FQGNSA. J was trimmed by 5 bases and V by 5 bases; bases with no gene match: 4. Specified time point: blood 2 weeks post-SBRT. Indicated treatment: 15 Gy SBRT to primary tumor, nephrectomy 4 weeks later. Blood was sampled at baseline, 2 weeks and 4 weeks after SBRT. The clonotype originates from a woman aged 50 to 65 with renal cell carcinoma. The chain employs TRBV7-2 and TRBJ2-3; 10 nucleotides align to TRBD1. Sequencing used blood, obtained from a patient whose treatment included radiotherapy and nephrectomy. The CDR3 loop reads CASSQDRGLDTQYF. CDR3 sequence (DNA): TGTGCCAGCAGCCAGGACAGGGGGTTAGATACGCAGTATTTT.